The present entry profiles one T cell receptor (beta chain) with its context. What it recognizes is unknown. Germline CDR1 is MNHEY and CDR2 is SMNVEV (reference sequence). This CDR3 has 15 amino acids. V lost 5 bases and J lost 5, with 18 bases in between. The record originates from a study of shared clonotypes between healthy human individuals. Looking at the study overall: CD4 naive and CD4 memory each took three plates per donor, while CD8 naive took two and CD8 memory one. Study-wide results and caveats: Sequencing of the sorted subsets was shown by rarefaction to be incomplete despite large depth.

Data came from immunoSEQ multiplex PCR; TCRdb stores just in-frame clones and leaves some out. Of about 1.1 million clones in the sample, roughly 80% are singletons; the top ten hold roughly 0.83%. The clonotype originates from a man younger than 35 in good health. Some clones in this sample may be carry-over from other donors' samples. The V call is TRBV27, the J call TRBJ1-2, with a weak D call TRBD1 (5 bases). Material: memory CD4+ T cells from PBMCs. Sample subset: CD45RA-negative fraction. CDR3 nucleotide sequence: TGTGCCAGCAGTCCCTCCGGGTGGGGGGATTATGGCTACACCTTC. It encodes CASSPSGWGDYGYTF.